This is a list of T cell receptor beta chains from one sample in a study of cytomegalovirus exposure and HLA in healthy donors. Some clones are missing from TCRdb's copy, which holds only in-frame ones; the method was immunoSEQ multiplex PCR. The repertoire holds roughly 100,000 clones, with approximately 82% as singletons. What was sequenced was PBMCs. The receptors come from a female donor in good health and CMV-seropositive. Both conserved end residues are part of each CDR3. D genes are given only for firm matches. For some rows the clone size is stated as once, few or many, or as a class when expanded; others skip it.

>TRBD1|TRBV10-3|NA|TRBJ2-1
TGTGCCATCAGCCAAATCATGGTCGGACAGGGTGAGCAGTTCTTC
CAISQIMVGQGEQFF
>NA|TRBV7-5|few|TRBJ2-5
TGTGCCAGAAGCTCCGGACTGGATGAAGAGACCCAGTACTTC
CARSSGLDEETQYF
>TRBD2|TRBV7-9|NA|TRBJ2-7
TGTGCCAGCAGCGATTCCAGCGGGACTAATTTCTACGAGCAGTACTTC
CASSDSSGTNFYEQYF
>NA|TRBV28|NA|TRBJ1-2
TGTGCCAGCAGTTTTCAACGGGGGGGCCGCGGCTACACCTTC
CASSFQRGGRGYTF
>TRBD1|TRBV28|NA|TRBJ1-4
TGTGCCAGCAGTGGAAGGGACAGGGGTGTAACTAATGAAAAACTGTTTTTT
CASSGRDRGVTNEKLFF
>TRBD2|TRBV10-2|NA|TRBJ2-5
TGCGCCAGCAGTGAGCTAAGTCTGACTAGCGCTAAAGAGACCCAGTACTTC
CASSELSLTSAKETQYF
>TRBD1|TRBV10-3|NA|TRBJ2-5
TGTGCCATCAGTGAGTTGACAGGGGGCCAGTACTTC
CAISELTGGQYF
>TRBD1|TRBV28|NA|TRBJ1-6
TGTGCCAGCGGTTACAGGGGGCTAAGTTCACCCCTCCACTTT
CASGYRGLSSPLHF
>NA|TRBV13|NA|TRBJ1-2
TGTGCCAGCAGCTTAACCAGGGACACTTTCAACTATGGCTACACCTTC
CASSLTRDTFNYGYTF
>NA|TRBV13|once|TRBJ1-1
TGTGCCAGCAGCTTGAAGGTAGGGGACACTGAAGCTTTCTTT
CASSLKVGDTEAFF
>TRBD2|TRBV6-5|NA|TRBJ2-3
TGTGCCAGCATTCCTAGCGGGGGGGCCAGAGATACGCAGTATTTT
CASIPSGGARDTQYF
>TRBD1|TRBV5-1|NA|TRBJ1-2
TGCGCCAGCAGCCTTGACCCGACAGGGGGCGCGGATGGCTACACCTTC
CASSLDPTGGADGYTF
>NA|TRBV7-9|NA|TRBJ2-1
TGTGCCAGCAGCTTAGTGGGTCAGGGGTTAGGTAATGAGCAGTTCTTC
CASSLVGQGLGNEQFF
>TRBD1|TRBV7-9|NA|TRBJ2-7
TGTTCCAGCCTAGGGACAGCCTACGAGCAGTACTTC
CSSLGTAYEQYF
>NA|TRBV2|once|TRBJ2-3
TGTGCCAGCAAAAGACTAGGGGGGGGAGATACGCAGTATTTT
CASKRLGGGDTQYF
>TRBD1|TRBV28|NA|TRBJ2-3
TGTGCCAGCAGTCCAGAGGACAGGGGGATTCGGGATACGCAGTATTTT
CASSPEDRGIRDTQYF
>TRBD2|TRBV5-1|NA|TRBJ2-3
TGCGCCAGCAGGACTAGCGGGAGTAGTACAGATACGCAGTATTTT
CASRTSGSSTDTQYF
>NA|TRBV6-5|NA|TRBJ1-1
TGTGCCAGCAGTTACGAGGGACAGAACACTGAAGCTTTCTTT
CASSYEGQNTEAFF
>NA|TRBV7-2|NA|TRBJ2-1
TGTGCCAGCAGCCTCGTAAGGGGGGGCCAATCCTACAATGAGCAGTTCTTC
CASSLVRGGQSYNEQFF
>NA|TRBV10-2|NA|TRBJ1-2
TGCGCCAGCAGTGAGGGAGATCGAGGCTACACCTTC
CASSEGDRGYTF
>TRBD2|TRBV5-1|NA|TRBJ2-1
TGCGCCAGCAGCTGGGTAGCGGGGAGCTACAATGAGCAGTTCTTC
CASSWVAGSYNEQFF
>NA|TRBV6-5|NA|TRBJ2-1
TGTGCCAGCAAGCGTATTACCTACAATGAGCAGTTCTTC
CASKRITYNEQFF
>TRBD1|TRBV13|NA|TRBJ2-7
TGTGCCAGCAGGGATACAGGGGCTACCTCCTACGAGCAGTACTTC
CASRDTGATSYEQYF
>NA|TRBV5-5|NA|TRBJ2-1
TGTGCCAGCAGCTTTCAGGGGAATGAGCAGTTCTTC
CASSFQGNEQFF
>TRBD1|TRBV18|few|TRBJ1-2
TGTGCCAGCTCACCAGGGGACAGGGGGCTGTATGGCTACACCTTC
CASSPGDRGLYGYTF
>NA|TRBV6-5|NA|TRBJ2-2
TGTGCCAGCAGCTCCCCCGGGACAAGCTTCGGGGAGCTGTTTTTT
CASSSPGTSFGELFF
>NA|TRBV6-1|NA|TRBJ1-2
TGTGCCAGCAGTTATCCCGGGACATACTATGGCTACACCTTC
CASSYPGTYYGYTF
>TRBD2|TRBV11-2|NA|TRBJ2-3
TGTGCCAGCAGTCGACTAGCGGTGTCAGATACGCAGTATTTT
CASSRLAVSDTQYF
>NA|TRBV7-9|NA|TRBJ2-1
TGTGCCAGCAGCTTACGTCAGGGGAGCTCCTACAATGAGCAGTTCTTC
CASSLRQGSSYNEQFF
>NA|TRBV5-6|NA|TRBJ2-7
TGTGCCAGCAGCTTGGTTGGCAGGGGACACGAGCAGTACTTC
CASSLVGRGHEQYF
>NA|TRBV6-5|NA|TRBJ2-7
TGTGCCAGCAGTTACAGGGGTTCCTACGAGCAGTACTTC
CASSYRGSYEQYF
>NA|TRBV29-1|once|TRBJ2-1
TGCAGCGTTGTGCCCGGGGGCAATGAGCAGTTCTTC
CSVVPGGNEQFF
>NA|TRBV9|once|TRBJ2-7
TGTGCCAGCAGCGTAGGCCTGCCCTGGGCTTCCTACGAGCAGTACTTC
CASSVGLPWASYEQYF
>TRBD2|TRBV9|NA|TRBJ2-5
TGTGCCAGCAGCTCCACGGGGGGTTGGGGAGAGACCCAGTACTTC
CASSSTGGWGETQYF
>TRBD2|TRBV7-2|NA|TRBJ2-7
TGTGCCAGCAGCTTAGTTCCTAGCGGGGGGGCCGGTGAGCAGTACTTC
CASSLVPSGGAGEQYF
>NA|TRBV5-4|NA|TRBJ1-2
TGTGCCAGCAGCCCCCGTACAGGGCCTAACTATGGCTACACCTTC
CASSPRTGPNYGYTF
>TRBD1|TRBV6-5|NA|TRBJ2-7
TGTGCCAGCAGCCAGGACAGGGGTGACGAGCAGTACTTC
CASSQDRGDEQYF
>TRBD1|TRBV4-2|NA|TRBJ1-2
TGTGCCAGCAGCCAAGATCTGGACAGGGCTCCATTCTTCAACTATGGCTACACCTTC
CASSQDLDRAPFFNYGYTF
>NA|TRBV19|NA|TRBJ1-2
TGTGCCAGTAGTATAGGAGGCGGAAACTATGGCTACACCTTC
CASSIGGGNYGYTF
>TRBD1|TRBV10-2|NA|TRBJ2-5
TGCGCCAGCAGTCTGACAGGGGGACCGAAGACCCAGTACTTC
CASSLTGGPKTQYF
>TRBD2|TRBV6-4|NA|TRBJ2-5
TGTGCCAGCAGTTCCGGACTAGTGGGGGGTGGGGAGACCCAGTACTTC
CASSSGLVGGGETQYF
>TRBD2|TRBV5-1|NA|TRBJ2-1
TGCGCCAGCAGCTTGGTCATCGGGGGGGGGCTTGGAAATGAGCAGTTCTTC
CASSLVIGGGLGNEQFF
>TRBD1|TRBV13|once|TRBJ2-7
TGTGCCAGCAGCCCCCGGGACAGGGCGTACGAGCAGTACTTC
CASSPRDRAYEQYF
>NA|TRBV28|NA|TRBJ2-1
TGTGCCAGCAGTGACCTTAGGACGGGAAGCTCCTACAATGAGCAGTTCTTC
CASSDLRTGSSYNEQFF
>TRBD2|TRBV7-3|few|TRBJ2-3
TGTGCCAGCAGCCCCGGACTAGCTGCAGATACGCAGTATTTT
CASSPGLAADTQYF
>TRBD2|TRBV5-6|NA|TRBJ2-3
TGTGCCAGCAGCTCTAGCGGGAGGGGATATACGCAGTATTTT
CASSSSGRGYTQYF
>TRBD1|TRBV5-1|NA|TRBJ2-7
TGCGCCAGCAGCTCCGGGACAGGGTACGAGCAGTACTTC
CASSSGTGYEQYF